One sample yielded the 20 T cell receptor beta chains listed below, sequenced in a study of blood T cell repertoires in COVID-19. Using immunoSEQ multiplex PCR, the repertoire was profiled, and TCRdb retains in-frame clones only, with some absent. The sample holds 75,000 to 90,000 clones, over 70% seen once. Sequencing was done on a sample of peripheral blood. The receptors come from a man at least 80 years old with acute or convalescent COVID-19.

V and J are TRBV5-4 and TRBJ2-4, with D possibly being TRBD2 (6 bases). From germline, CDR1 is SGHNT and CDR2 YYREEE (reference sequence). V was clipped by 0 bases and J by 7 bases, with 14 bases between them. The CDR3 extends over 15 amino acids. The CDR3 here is CASSLESFGGNIQYF. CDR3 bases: TGTGCCAGCAGCTTGGAATCCTTTGGGGGGAACATTCAGTACTTC.

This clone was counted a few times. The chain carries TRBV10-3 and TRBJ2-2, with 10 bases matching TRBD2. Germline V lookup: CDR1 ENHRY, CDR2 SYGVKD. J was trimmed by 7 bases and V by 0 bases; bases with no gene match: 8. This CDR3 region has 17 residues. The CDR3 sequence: CAISESGAGGPGGELFF. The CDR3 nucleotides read TGTGCCATCAGTGAGTCGGGAGCGGGAGGGCCAGGCGGGGAGCTGTTTTTT.

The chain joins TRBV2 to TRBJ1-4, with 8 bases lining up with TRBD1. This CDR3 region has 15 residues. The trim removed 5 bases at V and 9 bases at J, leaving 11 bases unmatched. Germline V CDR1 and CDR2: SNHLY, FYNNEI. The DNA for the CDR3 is TGTGCCAGCAGTTATGAGACAGGGGTTAGGAAAAAACTGTTTTTT. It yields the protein CASSYETGVRKKLFF.

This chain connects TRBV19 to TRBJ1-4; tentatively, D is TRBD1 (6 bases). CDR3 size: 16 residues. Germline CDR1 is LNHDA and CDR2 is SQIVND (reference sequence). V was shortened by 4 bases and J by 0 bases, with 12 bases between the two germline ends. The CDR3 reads CASSTQGYATNEKLFF. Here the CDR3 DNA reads TGTGCCAGTAGTACCCAGGGGTACGCAACTAATGAAAAACTGTTTTTT.

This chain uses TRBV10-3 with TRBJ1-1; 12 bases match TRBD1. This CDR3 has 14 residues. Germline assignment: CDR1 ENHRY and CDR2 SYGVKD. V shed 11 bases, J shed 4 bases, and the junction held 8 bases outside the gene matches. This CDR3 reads CASLRDRGPTEAFF. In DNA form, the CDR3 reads TGTGCCTCGTTGAGGGACAGGGGGCCCACTGAAGCTTTCTTT.

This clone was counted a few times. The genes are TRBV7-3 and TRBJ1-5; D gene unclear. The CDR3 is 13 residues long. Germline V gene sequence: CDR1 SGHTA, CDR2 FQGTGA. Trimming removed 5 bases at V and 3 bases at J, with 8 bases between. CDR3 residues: CASSLGPNQPQHF. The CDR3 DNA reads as TGTGCCAGCAGCCTAGGCCCCAATCAGCCCCAGCATTTT.

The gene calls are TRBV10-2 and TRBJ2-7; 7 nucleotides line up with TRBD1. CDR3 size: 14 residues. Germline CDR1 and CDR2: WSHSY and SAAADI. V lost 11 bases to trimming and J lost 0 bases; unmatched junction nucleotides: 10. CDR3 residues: CAATGDASSYEQYF. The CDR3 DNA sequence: TGCGCCGCAACAGGGGACGCGAGCTCCTACGAGCAGTACTTC.

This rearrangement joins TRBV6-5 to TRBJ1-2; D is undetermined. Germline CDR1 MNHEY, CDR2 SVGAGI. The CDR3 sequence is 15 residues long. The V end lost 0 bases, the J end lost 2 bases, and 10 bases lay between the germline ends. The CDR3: CASSYSARLNYGYTF. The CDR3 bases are TGTGCCAGCAGTTACTCGGCCAGGTTGAACTATGGCTACACCTTC.

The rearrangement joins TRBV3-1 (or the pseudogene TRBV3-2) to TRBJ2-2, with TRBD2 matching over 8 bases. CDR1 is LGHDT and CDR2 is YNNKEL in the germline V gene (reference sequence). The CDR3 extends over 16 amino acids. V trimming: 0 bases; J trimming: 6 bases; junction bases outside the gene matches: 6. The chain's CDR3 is CASSQEVAGRAGELFF. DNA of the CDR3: TGTGCCAGCAGCCAAGAAGTAGCGGGGAGGGCCGGGGAGCTGTTTTTT.

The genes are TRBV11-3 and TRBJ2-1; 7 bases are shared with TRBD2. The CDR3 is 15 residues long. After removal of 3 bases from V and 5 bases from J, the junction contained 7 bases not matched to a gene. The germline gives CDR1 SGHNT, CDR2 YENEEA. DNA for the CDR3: TGTGCCAGCAGCTTCCCCGGGGACTACAACAATGAGCAGTTCTTC. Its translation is CASSFPGDYNNEQFF.

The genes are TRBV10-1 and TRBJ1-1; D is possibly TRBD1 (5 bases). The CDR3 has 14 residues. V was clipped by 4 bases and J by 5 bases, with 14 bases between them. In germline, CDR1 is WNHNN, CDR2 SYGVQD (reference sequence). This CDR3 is CASSGGGSRTEAFF. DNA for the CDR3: TGCGCCAGCAGTGGGGGGGGAAGTCGAACTGAAGCTTTCTTT.

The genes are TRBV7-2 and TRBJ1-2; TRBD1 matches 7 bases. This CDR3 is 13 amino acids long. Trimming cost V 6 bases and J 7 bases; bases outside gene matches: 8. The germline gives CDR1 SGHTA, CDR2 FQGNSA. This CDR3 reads CASSQQGTGGYTF. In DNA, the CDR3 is TGTGCCAGCAGTCAACAGGGGACGGGTGGCTACACCTTC.

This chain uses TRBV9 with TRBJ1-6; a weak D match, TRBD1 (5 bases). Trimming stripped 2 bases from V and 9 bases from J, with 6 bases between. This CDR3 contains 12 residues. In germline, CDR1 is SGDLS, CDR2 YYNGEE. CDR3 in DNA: TGTGCCAGCAGCGTCGGGGGTTCACCCCTCCACTTT. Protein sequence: CASSVGGSPLHF. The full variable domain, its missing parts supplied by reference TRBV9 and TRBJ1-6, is DSGVTQTPKHLITATGQRVTLRCSPRSGDLSVYWYQQSLDQGLQFLIQYYNGEERAKGNILERFSAQQFPDLHSELNLSSLELGDSALYFCASSVGGSPLHFGNGTRLTVT.

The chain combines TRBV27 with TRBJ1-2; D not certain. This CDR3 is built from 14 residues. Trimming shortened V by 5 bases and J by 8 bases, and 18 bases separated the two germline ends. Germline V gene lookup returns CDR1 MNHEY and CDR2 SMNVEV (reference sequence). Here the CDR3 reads CASSPLDGVMGYTF. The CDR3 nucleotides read TGTGCCAGCAGTCCATTGGACGGGGTTATGGGCTACACCTTC.

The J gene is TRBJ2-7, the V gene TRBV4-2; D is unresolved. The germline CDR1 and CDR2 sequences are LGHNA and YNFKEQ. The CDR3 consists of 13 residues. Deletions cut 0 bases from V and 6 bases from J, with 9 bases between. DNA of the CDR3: TGTGCCAGCAGCCAAGATGAGGCTACCGAGCAGTACTTC. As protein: CASSQDEATEQYF.

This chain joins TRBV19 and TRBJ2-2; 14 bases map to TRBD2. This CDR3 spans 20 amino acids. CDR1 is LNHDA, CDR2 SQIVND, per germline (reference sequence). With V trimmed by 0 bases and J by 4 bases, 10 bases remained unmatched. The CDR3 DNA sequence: TGTGCCAGTAGTATAGACCCCCTGGGACTAGCGGGAGTGCGCACCGGGGAGCTGTTTTTT. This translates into CASSIDPLGLAGVRTGELFF.

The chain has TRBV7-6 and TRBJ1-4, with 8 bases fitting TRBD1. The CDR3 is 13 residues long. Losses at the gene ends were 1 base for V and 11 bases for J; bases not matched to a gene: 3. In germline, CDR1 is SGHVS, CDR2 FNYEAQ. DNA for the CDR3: TGTGCCAGCAGCTTAGGGGACAGGCGGAAACTGTTTTTT. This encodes CASSLGDRRKLFF. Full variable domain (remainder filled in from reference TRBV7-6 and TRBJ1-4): GAGVSQSPRYKVTKRGQDVALRCDPISGHVSLYWYRQALGQGPEFLTYFNYEAQQDKSGLPNDRFSAERPEGSISTLTIQRTEQRDSAMYRCASSLGDRRKLFFGSGTQLSVL.

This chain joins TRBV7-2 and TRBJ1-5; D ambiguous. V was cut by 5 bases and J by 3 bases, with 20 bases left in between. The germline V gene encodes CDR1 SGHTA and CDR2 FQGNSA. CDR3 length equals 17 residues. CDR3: CASSPEARPGNNQPQHF. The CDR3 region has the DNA TGTGCCAGCAGCCCAGAAGCCCGGCCGGGGAACAATCAGCCCCAGCATTTT.

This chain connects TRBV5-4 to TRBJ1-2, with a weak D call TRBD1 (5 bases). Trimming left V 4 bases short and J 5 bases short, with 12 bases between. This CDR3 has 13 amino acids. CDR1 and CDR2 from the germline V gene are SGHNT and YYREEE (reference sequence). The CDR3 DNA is TGTGCCAGCAGCCGTCGGGGGGGGTATGGCTACACCTTC. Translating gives CASSRRGGYGYTF.

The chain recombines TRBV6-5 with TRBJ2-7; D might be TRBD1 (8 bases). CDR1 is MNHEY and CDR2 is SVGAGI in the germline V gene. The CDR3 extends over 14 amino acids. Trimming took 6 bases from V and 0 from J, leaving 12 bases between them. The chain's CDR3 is CASRQGGSSYEQYF. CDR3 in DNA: TGTGCCAGCAGACAGGGGGGGAGCTCCTACGAGCAGTACTTC.